A selection of T cell receptor beta chains follows, all from one sample in a study of regulatory T cells in long-lasting Graves disease. TCRdb reanalysed the multiplex PCR reads using MiXCR and keeps one entry per CDR3 protein. The sample includes around 360,000 distinct CDR3 sequences, around 15% of them seen just once. The sample was also linked to a second study, of T cells in Graves' hyperthyroidism and ophthalmopathy.

Here the sequenced sample was peripheral blood mononuclear cells (PBMCs), taken at new diagnosis, from a patient treated with antithyroid drugs. These receptors were obtained from a woman between 18 and 30 years old with Graves disease. CDR3s include the opening cysteine and the closing phenylalanine or tryptophan. The order of the fields is D gene, V gene, clone size, J gene, CDR3 DNA, CDR3 protein. The D gene is left open where the match is weak. Size tells how often a clone was seen (once, few, many) or the class of an expanded clone, and some rows leave it out.

D gene: NA
V gene: TRBV5-1
clone size: many
J gene: TRBJ2-1
CDR3 DNA: TGTGCCAGCAGTTTCCGGGGGCCCAATGAGCAGTTCTTC
CDR3 protein: CASSFRGPNEQFF

D gene: NA
V gene: TRBV3-1
clone size: NA
J gene: TRBJ2-3
CDR3 DNA: TGTGCCAGCAGCCCTCGGACCCGAGGTACGCAGTATTTT
CDR3 protein: CASSPRTRGTQYF

D gene: NA
V gene: TRBV3-1
clone size: NA
J gene: TRBJ1-6
CDR3 DNA: TGTGCCAGCAGCGCCCAGGGGTATAATTCACCCCTCCACTTT
CDR3 protein: CASSAQGYNSPLHF

D gene: TRBD1
V gene: TRBV6-1
clone size: NA
J gene: TRBJ2-7
CDR3 DNA: TGTGCCAGCAGTGTTACCAGGACAGGGTCCGAGCAGTACTTC
CDR3 protein: CASSVTRTGSEQYF

D gene: NA
V gene: TRBV3-1
clone size: many
J gene: TRBJ1-6
CDR3 DNA: TGTGCCAGCAGCCAAGAACTGACCCTCCACTTT
CDR3 protein: CASSQELTLHF

D gene: TRBD1
V gene: TRBV12-3/TRBV12-4
clone size: many
J gene: TRBJ2-7
CDR3 DNA: TGTGCCAGCAGCCTACGGACAGGAGCCTCCTACGAGCAGTACTTC
CDR3 protein: CASSLRTGASYEQYF

D gene: NA
V gene: TRBV20-1
clone size: many
J gene: TRBJ2-5
CDR3 DNA: TGCAGTGCTAGAGATCAGAGGGGGCAAGAGACCCAGTACTTC
CDR3 protein: CSARDQRGQETQYF

D gene: NA
V gene: TRBV9
clone size: few
J gene: TRBJ2-6
CDR3 DNA: TGTGCCAGCAGCGAGGGATGGAGCTCTGGGGCCAACGTCCTGACTTTC
CDR3 protein: CASSEGWSSGANVLTF

D gene: NA
V gene: TRBV19
clone size: NA
J gene: TRBJ2-1
CDR3 DNA: TGTGCCAGTAGTAAGGTCGCAGGAGCCTACAATGAGCAGTTCTTC
CDR3 protein: CASSKVAGAYNEQFF

D gene: NA
V gene: TRBV11-2
clone size: many
J gene: TRBJ1-4
CDR3 DNA: TGTGCCAGCAGCCAACCCACTGAAAAACTGTTTTTT
CDR3 protein: CASSQPTEKLFF

D gene: TRBD1
V gene: TRBV28
clone size: few
J gene: TRBJ1-1
CDR3 DNA: TGTGCCAGCAGTCCAAGACAGGGCTGGGGGACTGAAGCTTTCTTT
CDR3 protein: CASSPRQGWGTEAFF

D gene: NA
V gene: TRBV15
clone size: many
J gene: TRBJ1-5
CDR3 DNA: TGTGCCACCAGCAGTGTTTTCGGACGGACTGGCAATCAGCCCCAGCATTTT
CDR3 protein: CATSSVFGRTGNQPQHF

D gene: TRBD1
V gene: TRBV5-1
clone size: few
J gene: TRBJ1-2
CDR3 DNA: TGCGCCAGCAGAGAGACAGGGCCTGGCTACACCTTC
CDR3 protein: CASRETGPGYTF

D gene: NA
V gene: TRBV5-6
clone size: few
J gene: TRBJ2-2
CDR3 DNA: TGTGCCAGCAGCTCCCCCGTTTGGGGGACGGGCGAGGTGGAGCTGTTTTTT
CDR3 protein: CASSSPVWGTGEVELFF